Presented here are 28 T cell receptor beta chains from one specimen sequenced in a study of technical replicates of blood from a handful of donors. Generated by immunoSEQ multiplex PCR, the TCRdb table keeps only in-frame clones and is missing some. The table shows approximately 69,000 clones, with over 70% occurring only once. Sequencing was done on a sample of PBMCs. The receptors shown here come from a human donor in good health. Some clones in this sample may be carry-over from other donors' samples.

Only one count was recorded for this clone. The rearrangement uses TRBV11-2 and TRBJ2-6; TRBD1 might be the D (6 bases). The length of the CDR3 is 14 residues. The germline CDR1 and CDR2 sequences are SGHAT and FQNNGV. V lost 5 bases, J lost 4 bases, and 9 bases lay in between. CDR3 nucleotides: TGTGCCAGCAGCGCCGGGACAGGGGCCAACGTCCTGACTTTC. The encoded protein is CASSAGTGANVLTF.

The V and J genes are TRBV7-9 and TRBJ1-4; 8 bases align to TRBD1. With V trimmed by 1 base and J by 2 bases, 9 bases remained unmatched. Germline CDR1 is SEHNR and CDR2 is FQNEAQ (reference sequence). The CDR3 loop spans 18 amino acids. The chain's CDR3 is CASSLVVGQGSTNEKLFF. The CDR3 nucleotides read TGTGCCAGCAGCTTAGTCGTCGGACAGGGTTCCACTAATGAAAAACTGTTTTTT.

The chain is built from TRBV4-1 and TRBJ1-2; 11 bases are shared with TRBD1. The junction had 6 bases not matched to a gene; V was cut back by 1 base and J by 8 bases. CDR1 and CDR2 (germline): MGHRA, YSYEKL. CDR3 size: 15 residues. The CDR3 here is CASSQGTGGVRGYTF. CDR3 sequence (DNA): TGCGCCAGCAGCCAAGGGACAGGGGGCGTTCGGGGCTACACCTTC.

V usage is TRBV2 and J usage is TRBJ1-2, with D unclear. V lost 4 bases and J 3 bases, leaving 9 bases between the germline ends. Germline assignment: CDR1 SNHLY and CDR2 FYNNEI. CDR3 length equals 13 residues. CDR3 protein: CASSAGGDYGYTF. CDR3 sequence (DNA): TGTGCCAGCAGTGCTGGCGGTGACTATGGCTACACCTTC.

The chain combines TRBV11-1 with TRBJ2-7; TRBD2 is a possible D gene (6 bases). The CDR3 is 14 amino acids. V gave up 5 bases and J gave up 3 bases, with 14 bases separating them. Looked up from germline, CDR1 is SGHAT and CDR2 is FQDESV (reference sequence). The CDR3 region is CASSLGRVYYEQYF. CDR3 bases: TGTGCCAGCAGCCTCGGGAGAGTCTACTACGAGCAGTACTTC.

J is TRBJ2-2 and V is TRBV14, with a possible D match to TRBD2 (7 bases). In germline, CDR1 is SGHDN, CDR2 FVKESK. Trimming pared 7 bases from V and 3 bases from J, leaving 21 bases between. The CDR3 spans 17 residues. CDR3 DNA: TGTGCCAGCAAAGTTACAAAGTGGGGGGGCTACACCGGGGAGCTGTTTTTT. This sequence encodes CASKVTKWGGYTGELFF.

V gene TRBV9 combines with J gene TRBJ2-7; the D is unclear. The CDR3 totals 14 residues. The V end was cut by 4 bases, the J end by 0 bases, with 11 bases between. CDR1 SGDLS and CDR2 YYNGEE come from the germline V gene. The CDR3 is CASSPWAVSYEQYF. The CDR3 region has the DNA TGTGCCAGCAGCCCCTGGGCAGTCTCCTACGAGCAGTACTTC.

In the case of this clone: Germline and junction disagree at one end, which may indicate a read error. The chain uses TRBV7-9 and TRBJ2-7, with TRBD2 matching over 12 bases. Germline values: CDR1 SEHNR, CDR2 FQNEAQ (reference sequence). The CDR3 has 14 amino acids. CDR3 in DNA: TGTGCCAGCAGCCTAGCGGGAGGGTCGAACGAGCAGTACTTC. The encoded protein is CASSLAGGSNEQYF.

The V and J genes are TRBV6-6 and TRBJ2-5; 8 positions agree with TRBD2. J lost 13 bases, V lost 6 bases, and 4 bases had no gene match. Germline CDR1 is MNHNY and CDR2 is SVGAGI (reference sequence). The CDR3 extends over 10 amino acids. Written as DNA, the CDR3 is TGTGCCAGCAGAACTAGCGGTCGGTACTTC. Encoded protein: CASRTSGRYF.

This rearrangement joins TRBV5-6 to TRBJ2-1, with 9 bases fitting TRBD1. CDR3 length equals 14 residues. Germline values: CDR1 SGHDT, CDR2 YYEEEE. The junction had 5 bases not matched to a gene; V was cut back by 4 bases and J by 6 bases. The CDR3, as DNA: TGTGCCAGCAGCAAGGGACAGGGCTTCAATGAGCAGTTCTTC. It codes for CASSKGQGFNEQFF.

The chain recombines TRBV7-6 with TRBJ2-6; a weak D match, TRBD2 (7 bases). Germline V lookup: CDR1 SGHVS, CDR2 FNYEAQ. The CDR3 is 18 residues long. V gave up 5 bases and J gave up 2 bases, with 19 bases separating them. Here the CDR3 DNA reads TGTGCCAGCAGCAACCACGAACGGGGGGCGACTGGGGCCAACGTCCTGACTTTC. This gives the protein CASSNHERGATGANVLTF.

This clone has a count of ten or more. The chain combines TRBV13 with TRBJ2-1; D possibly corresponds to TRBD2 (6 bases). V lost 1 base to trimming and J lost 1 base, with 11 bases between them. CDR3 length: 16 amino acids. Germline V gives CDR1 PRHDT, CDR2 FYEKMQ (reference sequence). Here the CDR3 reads CASSLEGGESYNEQFF. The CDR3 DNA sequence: TGTGCCAGCAGCTTAGAAGGCGGGGAGTCCTACAATGAGCAGTTCTTC.

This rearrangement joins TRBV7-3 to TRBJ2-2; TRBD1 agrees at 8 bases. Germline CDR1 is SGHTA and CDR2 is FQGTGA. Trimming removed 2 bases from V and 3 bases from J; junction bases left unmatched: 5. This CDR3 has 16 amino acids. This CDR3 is CASSLQGTGYTGELFF. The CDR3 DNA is TGTGCCAGCAGCTTACAAGGGACAGGTTACACCGGGGAGCTGTTTTTT.

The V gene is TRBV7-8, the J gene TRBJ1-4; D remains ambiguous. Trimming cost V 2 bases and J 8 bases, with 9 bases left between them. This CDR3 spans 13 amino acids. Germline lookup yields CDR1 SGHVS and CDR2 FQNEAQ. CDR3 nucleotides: TGTGCCAGCAGCTTAAATCCGCTAGAAAAACTGTTTTTT. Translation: CASSLNPLEKLFF.

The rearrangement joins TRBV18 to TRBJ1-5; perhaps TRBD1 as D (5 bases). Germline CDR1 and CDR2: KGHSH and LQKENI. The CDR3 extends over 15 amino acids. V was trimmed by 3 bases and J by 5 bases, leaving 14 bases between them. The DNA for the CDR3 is TGTGCCAGCTCACCCCCAGGAGGGGTAGATCAGCCCCAGCATTTT. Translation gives CASSPPGGVDQPQHF.

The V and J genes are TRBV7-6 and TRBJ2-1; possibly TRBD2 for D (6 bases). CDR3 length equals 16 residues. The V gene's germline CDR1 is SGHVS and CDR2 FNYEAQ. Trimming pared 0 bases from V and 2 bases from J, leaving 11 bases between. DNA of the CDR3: TGTGCCAGCAGCTTAGCCGGGCGGGGCCCCTACAATGAGCAGTTCTTC. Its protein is CASSLAGRGPYNEQFF.

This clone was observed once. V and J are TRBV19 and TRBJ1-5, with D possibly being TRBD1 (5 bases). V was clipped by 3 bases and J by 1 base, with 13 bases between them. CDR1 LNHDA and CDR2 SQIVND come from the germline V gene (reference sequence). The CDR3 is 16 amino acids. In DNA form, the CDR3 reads TGTGCCAGTAGTATGGCCGGGGGGATAAGCAATCAGCCCCAGCATTTT. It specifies CASSMAGGISNQPQHF.

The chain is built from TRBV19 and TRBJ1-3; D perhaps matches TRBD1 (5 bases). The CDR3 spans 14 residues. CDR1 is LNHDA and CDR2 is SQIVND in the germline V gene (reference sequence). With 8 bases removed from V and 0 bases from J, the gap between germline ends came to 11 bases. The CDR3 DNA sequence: TGTGCCAGTGGCGGGACCCTCTCTGGAAACACCATATATTTT. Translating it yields CASGGTLSGNTIYF.

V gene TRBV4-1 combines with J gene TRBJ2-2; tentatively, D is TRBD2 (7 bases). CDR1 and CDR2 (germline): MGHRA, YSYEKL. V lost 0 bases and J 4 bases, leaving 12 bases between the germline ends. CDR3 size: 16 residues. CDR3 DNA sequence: TGCGCCAGCAGCCAAGAGCGGGGGCGCGGCACCGGGGAGCTGTTTTTT. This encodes CASSQERGRGTGELFF.

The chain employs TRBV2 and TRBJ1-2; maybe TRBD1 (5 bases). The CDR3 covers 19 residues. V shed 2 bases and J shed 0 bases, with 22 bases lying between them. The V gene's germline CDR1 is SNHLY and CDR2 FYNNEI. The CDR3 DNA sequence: TGTGCCAGCAGTGAATGGCCCCTCGGCGGAGGGGCCGCTAACTATGGCTACACCTTC. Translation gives CASSEWPLGGGAANYGYTF.

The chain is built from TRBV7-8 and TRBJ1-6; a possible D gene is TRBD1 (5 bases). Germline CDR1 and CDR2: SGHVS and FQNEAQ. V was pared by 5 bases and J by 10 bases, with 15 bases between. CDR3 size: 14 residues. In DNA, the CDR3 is TGTGCCAGCAGCGAAGTGGTAGGGGTGTCACCCCTCCACTTT. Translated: CASSEVVGVSPLHF. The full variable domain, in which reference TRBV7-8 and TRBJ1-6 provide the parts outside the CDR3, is GAGVSQSPRYKVAKRGQDVALRCDPISGHVSLFWYQQALGQGPEFLTYFQNEAQLDKSGLPSDRFFAERPEGSVSTLKIQRTQQEDSAVYLCASSEVVGVSPLHFGNGTRLTVT.

The CDR3 DNA reads TGTGCCAGCAGCTCGGTACAGGGATCCGGAAACACCATATATTTT. It is translated as CASSSVQGSGNTIYF. The chain carries TRBV13 and TRBJ1-3; TRBD1 might be the D (6 bases). The germline V and J ends were trimmed by 4 bases and 4 bases, with 14 bases remaining between them. This CDR3 has 15 amino acids. CDR1 and CDR2 from the germline V gene are PRHDT and FYEKMQ (reference sequence).

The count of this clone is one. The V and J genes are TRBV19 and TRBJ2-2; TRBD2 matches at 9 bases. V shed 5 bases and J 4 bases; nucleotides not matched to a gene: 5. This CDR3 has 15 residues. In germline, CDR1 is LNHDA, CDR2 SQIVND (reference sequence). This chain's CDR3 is CASSWAGGITGELFF. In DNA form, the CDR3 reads TGTGCCAGTAGTTGGGCGGGAGGGATCACCGGGGAGCTGTTTTTT.

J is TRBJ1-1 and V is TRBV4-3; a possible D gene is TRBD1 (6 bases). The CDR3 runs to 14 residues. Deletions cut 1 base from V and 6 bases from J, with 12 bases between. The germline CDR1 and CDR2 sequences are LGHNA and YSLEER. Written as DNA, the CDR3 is TGCGCCAGCAGCCAAGGAACAGGGAAGGCTGAAGCTTTCTTT. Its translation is CASSQGTGKAEAFF.

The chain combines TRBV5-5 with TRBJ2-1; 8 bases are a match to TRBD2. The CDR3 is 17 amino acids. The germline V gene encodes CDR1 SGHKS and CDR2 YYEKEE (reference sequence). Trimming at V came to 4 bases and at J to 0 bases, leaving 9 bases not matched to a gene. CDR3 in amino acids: CASSVTSGSHSYNEQFF. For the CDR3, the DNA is TGTGCCAGCAGCGTTACTAGCGGAAGTCACTCCTACAATGAGCAGTTCTTC. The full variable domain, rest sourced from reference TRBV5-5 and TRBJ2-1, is DAGVTQSPTHLIKTRGQQVTLRCSPISGHKSVSWYQQVLGQGPQFIFQYYEKEERGRGNFPDRFSARQFPNYSSELNVNALLLGDSALYLCASSVTSGSHSYNEQFFGPGTRLTVL.

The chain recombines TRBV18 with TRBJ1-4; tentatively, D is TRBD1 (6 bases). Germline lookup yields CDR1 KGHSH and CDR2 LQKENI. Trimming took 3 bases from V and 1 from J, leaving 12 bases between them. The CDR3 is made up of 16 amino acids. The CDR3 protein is CASSPTQGLTNEKLFF. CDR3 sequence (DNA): TGTGCCAGCTCACCTACACAGGGATTAACTAATGAAAAACTGTTTTTT.

The CDR3 protein is CASSILGLDASGELFF. The CDR3 bases are TGTGCCAGTAGTATTTTGGGACTCGATGCATCGGGGGAGCTGTTTTTT. The V and J genes are TRBV19 and TRBJ2-2; possible D gene TRBD2, 6 bases. This CDR3 has 16 amino acids. Trimming pared 3 bases from V and 8 bases from J, leaving 19 bases between. In germline, CDR1 is LNHDA, CDR2 SQIVND (reference sequence).

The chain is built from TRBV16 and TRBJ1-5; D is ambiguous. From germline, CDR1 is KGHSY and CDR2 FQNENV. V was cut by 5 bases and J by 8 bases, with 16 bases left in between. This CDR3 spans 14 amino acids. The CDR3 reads CASSEIIAHEPQHF. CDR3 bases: TGTGCCAGCAGCGAAATAATAGCTCATGAGCCCCAGCATTTT.